The T cell receptor beta chain described here comes from a study of STAT5B mutations in CD4+ large granular lymphocyte leukemia. Study-wide findings and caveats: No patients shared main leukemic clonotypes, though less than 30% appeared at low frequency elsewhere. Patient CD4-sorted repertoires looked more clonal than healthy CD4+ repertoires, even without putative leukemic clones.

The assay was run at survey level. Original data processing: Productive clonotypes were detectable down to 2.59 x 10-5 frequency. Data came from immunoSEQ multiplex PCR; TCRdb stores just in-frame clones and leaves some out. V and J calls and clone size come straight from that table; D and trimming were deduced from the DNA. The table records 25,000 to 35,000 clones, around four fifths of them present only once. Remarks on this clone: Its antigen is currently unknown.

CDR3 size: 17 residues. The germline CDR1 and CDR2 sequences are GTSNPN and SVGIG (reference sequence). Trimming took 6 bases from V and 0 from J; bases not matched to a gene: 12. This chain connects TRBV30 to TRBJ2-3, with 10 nucleotides matching TRBD2. The source of this sequence is a human donor in good health. Material for sequencing was CD4+ T cells from blood buffy coats. The CDR3 spells CACTIGRTSGSTDTQYF. CDR3 in DNA: TGTGCCTGTACTATCGGGAGGACTAGCGGTAGCACAGATACGCAGTATTTT.